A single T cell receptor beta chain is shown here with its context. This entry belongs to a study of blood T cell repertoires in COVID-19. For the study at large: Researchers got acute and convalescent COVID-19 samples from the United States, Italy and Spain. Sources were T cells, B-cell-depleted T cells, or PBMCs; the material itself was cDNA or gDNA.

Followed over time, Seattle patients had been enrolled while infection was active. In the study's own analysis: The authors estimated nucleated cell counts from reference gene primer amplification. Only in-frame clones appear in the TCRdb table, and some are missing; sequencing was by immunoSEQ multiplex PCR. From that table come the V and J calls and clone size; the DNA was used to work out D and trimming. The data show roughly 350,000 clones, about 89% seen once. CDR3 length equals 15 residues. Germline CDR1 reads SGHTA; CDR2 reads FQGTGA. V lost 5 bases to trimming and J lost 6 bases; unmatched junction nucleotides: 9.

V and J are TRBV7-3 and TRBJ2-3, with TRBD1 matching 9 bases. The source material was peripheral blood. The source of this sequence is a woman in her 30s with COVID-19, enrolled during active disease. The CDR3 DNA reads TGTGCCAGCAGCCCGACCGGGACAGGGATGGATACGCAGTATTTT. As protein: CASSPTGTGMDTQYF.